Following are 21 T cell receptor beta chains from one sample sequenced in a study of CD8 T cells in Susac syndrome. Roughly 0.45 to 1 ug RNA was reverse transcribed with random hexamers. TCRdb reprocessed the immunoSEQ multiplex PCR reads via MiXCR and lists one record per CDR3 protein. The table shows about 180,000 distinct CDR3 sequences, with roughly 94% occurring only once. Sequenced input: CD4+ T cells from PBMCs. Receptors were obtained from a human donor with Susac syndrome.

The chain combines TRBV5-4 with TRBJ2-2, with unresolved D. CDR3 length: 14 amino acids. The germline V gene has CDR1 SGHNT and CDR2 YYREEE (reference sequence). V lost 4 bases and J 2 bases, leaving 9 bases between the germline ends. CDR3 in amino acids: CASSRTHNTGELFF. As DNA, the CDR3 is TGTGCCAGCAGCAGAACTCATAACACCGGGGAGCTGTTTTTT.

V and J are TRBV20-1 and TRBJ1-6, with D tentatively TRBD1 (5 bases). CDR1 is DFQATT and CDR2 is SNEGSKA in the germline V gene (reference sequence). With 2 bases removed from V and 9 bases from J, the gap between germline ends came to 11 bases. The CDR3 is made up of 13 amino acids. In DNA, the CDR3 is TGCAGTGCTAGACCCTCGGGGGGTTCACCCCTCCACTTT. As protein: CSARPSGGSPLHF.

V gene TRBV7-2 combines with J gene TRBJ2-7, with D possibly matching TRBD2 (6 bases). V was pared by 0 bases and J by 3 bases, with 12 bases between. The germline V gene encodes CDR1 SGHTA and CDR2 FQGNSA. The CDR3 consists of 15 residues. CDR3 in DNA: TGTGCCAGCAGCTTAGCGCGGGGACGCGACTACGAGCAGTACTTC. The encoded protein is CASSLARGRDYEQYF.

The chain carries TRBV6-5 and TRBJ2-1, with 9 bases matching TRBD2. Germline V lookup: CDR1 MNHEY, CDR2 SVGAGI. The trim removed 7 bases at V and 10 bases at J, leaving 14 bases unmatched. The CDR3 is made up of 15 amino acids. The CDR3 DNA sequence: TGTGCCAGCAATCCGGGACTAGCCCGTCCAGGGGAGCAGTTCTTC. The encoded protein is CASNPGLARPGEQFF.

The genes are TRBV4-2 and TRBJ1-5; TRBD1 agrees at 8 bases. The CDR3 sequence is 16 residues long. Germline loops: CDR1 LGHNA, CDR2 YNFKEQ. Trimming took 0 bases from V and 6 from J; bases not matched to a gene: 7. CDR3 DNA: TGTGCCAGCAGCCAAGAAGTCCAGGGGGCAGGTCAGCCCCAGCATTTT. It yields the protein CASSQEVQGAGQPQHF.

V usage is TRBV12-3 or TRBV12-4 and J usage is TRBJ1-1; 10 bases align to TRBD1. V lost 5 bases and J lost 4; bases outside the gene matches: 7. CDR3 length: 15 amino acids. CDR3 amino acids: CASSADRGQGTEAFF. The DNA of the CDR3 is TGTGCCAGCAGTGCTGACAGGGGGCAGGGCACTGAAGCTTTCTTT.

The rearrangement uses TRBV3-1 and TRBJ1-2; D gene unclear. Germline V gene data show CDR1 as LGHDT and CDR2 as YNNKEL (reference sequence). V lost 0 bases to trimming and J lost 1 base, with 9 bases between them. The CDR3 runs 15 residues. CDR3 sequence reads: CASSQDREVNYGYTF. In DNA, the CDR3 is TGTGCCAGCAGCCAAGATCGGGAAGTTAACTATGGCTACACCTTC.

The V call is TRBV5-1, the J call TRBJ2-1; 9 bases are shared with TRBD2. The V and J ends lost 0 bases and 9 bases, in that order; junction bases with no gene match: 16. The CDR3 totals 18 residues. CDR1 is SGHRS and CDR2 is YFSETQ in the germline V gene. The DNA of the CDR3 is TGCGCCAGCAGCTTGGGGCCACCGATTGGCGGGGGGGCCTTTGAGCAGTTCTTC. It specifies CASSLGPPIGGGAFEQFF.

V gene TRBV20-1 combines with J gene TRBJ2-3; D may be TRBD2 (5 bases). Germline V CDR1 and CDR2: DFQATT, SNEGSKA (reference sequence). This CDR3 contains 9 residues. The ends were cut back, 5 bases at V and 14 bases at J, with 11 bases in the middle. CDR3 in amino acids: CSASTGRYF. The CDR3 DNA follows: TGCAGTGCTTCAACGGGGAGGTATTTT.

The CDR3 bases are TGCAGCGTTGCACGGGGCACTTATGGCTACACCTTC. It translates to CSVARGTYGYTF. The rearrangement links TRBV29-1 to TRBJ1-2; tentative D call: TRBD1 (5 bases). Germline V lookup: CDR1 SQVTM, CDR2 ANQGSEA. This CDR3 comprises 12 residues. V dropped 4 bases and J dropped 5 bases, with 11 bases sitting between them.

The chain uses TRBV7-9 and TRBJ2-5, with 9 nucleotides matching TRBD2. With V trimmed by 6 bases and J by 1 base, 6 bases remained unmatched. Germline V gene data show CDR1 as SEHNR and CDR2 as FQNEAQ (reference sequence). CDR3 length: 15 amino acids. The CDR3 sequence is CASSRLAGTQETQYF. The DNA of the CDR3 is TGTGCCAGCAGTAGGCTAGCGGGAACCCAAGAGACCCAGTACTTC.

The chain links TRBV20-1 to TRBJ2-7, with 10 bases fitting TRBD1. CDR3 length equals 14 residues. V lost 6 bases and J lost 3; bases outside the gene matches: 8. Germline V gene lookup returns CDR1 DFQATT and CDR2 SNEGSKA (reference sequence). Here the CDR3 DNA reads TGCAGTGCCCATCCGGGACAGGGGCACTACGAGCAGTACTTC. Its translation is CSAHPGQGHYEQYF.

V usage is TRBV24-1 and J usage is TRBJ2-1; D may be TRBD1 or TRBD2 (5 bases each). CDR3 length equals 13 residues. Germline-derived CDR1 and CDR2 are KGHDR and SFDVKD. The V gene lost 9 bases and the J gene lost 10 bases, with 18 bases spanning the gap. The CDR3 sequence: CATAGTALGEQFF. The CDR3, as DNA: TGTGCCACCGCCGGGACGGCCCTCGGGGAGCAGTTCTTC.

The genes are TRBV5-1 and TRBJ2-5; D not resolved. This CDR3 has 15 amino acids. From germline, CDR1 is SGHRS and CDR2 YFSETQ. V was shortened by 5 bases and J by 1 base, with 15 bases between the two germline ends. For the CDR3, the DNA is TGCGCCAGCAGTTACTTTGGGTCTCCCCAAGAGACCCAGTACTTC. Translated: CASSYFGSPQETQYF. Using reference TRBV5-1 and TRBJ2-5 for the parts outside the CDR3, the full variable domain is KAGVTQTPRYLIKTRGQQVTLSCSPISGHRSVSWYQQTPGQGLQFLFEYFSETQRNKGNFPGRFSGRQFSNSRSEMNVSTLELGDSALYLCASSYFGSPQETQYFGPGTRLLVL.

The chain joins TRBV4-1 to TRBJ1-4, with 7 positions matching TRBD1. CDR3 length equals 15 residues. Trimming cost V 4 bases and J 4 bases; bases outside gene matches: 6. Per the germline V gene, CDR1 is MGHRA and CDR2 is YSYEKL. The CDR3: CASSRDRDGNEKLFF. In DNA, the CDR3 is TGCGCCAGCAGCCGAGACAGGGATGGTAATGAAAAACTGTTTTTT.

The chain uses TRBV5-1 and TRBJ2-1, with TRBD2 matching over 7 bases. Germline V gene data show CDR1 as SGHRS and CDR2 as YFSETQ. This CDR3 contains 15 residues. Trimming removed 0 bases from V and 3 bases from J; junction bases left unmatched: 3. The CDR3 region is CASSLELASYNEQFF. CDR3 coding DNA: TGCGCCAGCAGCTTGGAACTAGCGAGCTACAATGAGCAGTTCTTC.

V usage is TRBV30 and J usage is TRBJ2-4, with D unresolved. The V and J ends lost 0 bases and 7 bases respectively, with 10 bases between them. The CDR3 totals 13 residues. CDR1 and CDR2 (germline): GTSNPN, SVGIG (reference sequence). The CDR3 DNA reads as TGTGCCTGGAGTGTGAAGGTTAGGAACATTCAGTACTTC. Translating gives CAWSVKVRNIQYF.

The rearrangement joins TRBV15 to TRBJ2-2; D not certain. CDR3 length: 13 residues. The V and J ends lost 1 base and 4 bases respectively, with 4 bases between them. Germline values: CDR1 LNHNV, CDR2 YYDKDF (reference sequence). In DNA, the CDR3 is TGTGCCACCAGCAGAGGGGGCACCGGGGAGCTGTTTTTT. Its protein is CATSRGGTGELFF.

The V gene is TRBV21-1, the J gene TRBJ2-2; no check of the table's D call, TRBD2, against the DNA was made. TRBV21-1 is listed as a pseudogene. The CDR3 loop spans 17 amino acids. CDR3 loop: CASSKEGTSGVTGELFF. CDR3 coding DNA: TGTGCCAGCAGCAAAGAGGGGACTAGCGGAGTCACCGGGGAGCTGTTTTTT.

The V gene is TRBV7-2, the J gene TRBJ1-1; no firm D call. The CDR3 runs 13 residues. Germline CDR1 and CDR2: SGHTA and FQGNSA. Trimming removed 5 bases from V and 7 bases from J, with 14 bases in between. CDR3 in DNA: TGTGCCAGCAGCCGACCGAGGGCAGATGAAGCTTTCTTT. Translating it yields CASSRPRADEAFF.

The chain uses TRBV3-1 and TRBJ2-7, with 8 bases fitting TRBD2. Trimming took 0 bases from V and 2 from J; bases not matched to a gene: 6. This CDR3 comprises 16 residues. Germline V lookup: CDR1 LGHDT, CDR2 YNNKEL (reference sequence). The CDR3 DNA follows: TGTGCCAGCAGCCAAGACCCACTAGCGGCAACCTACGAGCAGTACTTC. This translates into CASSQDPLAATYEQYF.